The TCR beta chain described here comes from a study of human T cells and chemical hapten exposure. For the study at large: From small differences in pooled library volume came most of the variation in per-sample TCR yields.

Sample time point: healthy volunteer bleed at 2 weeks. It was unfractionated whole blood from which total RNA was extracted. Details on this clonotype: Its antigen is not known.

The study used a library that attached unique molecular identifiers to individual cDNA molecules. In the original analysis: Across samples, TCR counts had a median of roughly 98,000 and ranged from about 23,224 to 690,600. In TCRdb, the RACE reads were re-called with MiXCR into one record per CDR3 protein. The V and J calls come from TCRdb's annotation, not from the publication. The data hold about 130,000 distinct CDR3 sequences, with approximately 10% observed a single time. Study-level points and caveats: TCRs exceeding 1 in 1000 frequency stayed unchanged with DPC sensitization.

The CDR3 extends over 15 amino acids. From germline, CDR1 is SGHRS and CDR2 YFSETQ. V was cut by 4 bases and J by 3 bases, with 14 bases left in between. The source of this sequence is a male donor in good health. Some clones in this sample may be carry-over from other donors' samples. Sequenced: whole blood. This sequence joins TRBV5-1 and TRBJ2-1, with D uncertain. CDR3: CASSPKGPDYNEQFF. CDR3 bases: TGCGCCAGCAGCCCCAAGGGTCCGGACTACAATGAGCAGTTCTTC.